This TCR beta chain was obtained from a study of blood T cell repertoires in COVID-19 (dated by TCRdb to between 2020 and 2021). Looking at the study overall: Samples from collaborators originated in the United States, Italy and Spain and spanned both the acute and convalescent phases of COVID-19. The samples were drawn from the first 160 participants of the ongoing ImmuneRACE study and from 950 to 1,500 subjects provided by 6 global collaborators. Nearly every sample came with metadata listing a de-identified subject ID, COVID-19 status, age in years and sex. The repertoires were released in a freely available public database intended as a resource for research on the immune response to SARS-CoV-2. The dataset comprised deeply sampled blood TCRbeta repertoires from subjects exposed to, actively infected with, or recovered from COVID-19. Where available, HLA class I and class II types were taken from metadata supplied by the sample provider and were not determined by assay-based typing. The material from the prospective study consisted of cDNA or gDNA derived from T cells, B-cell-depleted T cells, or PBMCs. What the authors observed across the whole study: Clinical and demographic metadata were provided uncurated, with the amount varying by source and participant.

The immunoSEQ Assay, a bias-controlled multiplex PCR, was used to amplify TCRbeta CDR3 regions from genomic DNA. In the paper's pipeline: The number of nucleated cells in each sample was estimated by amplification of reference gene primers within the assay. To quantify the absolute abundance of each unique TCRbeta CDR3 rearrangement, sequence reads were collapsed and filtered. For each sample, productive Simpson clonality was calculated as the square root of Simpson's diversity index across productive rearrangements. Held by TCRdb, this immuneACCESS table contains in-frame sequences only and omits some clones. Under half of the omission traces to an unresolved V gene where checked; the cause of the rest is unknown. V and J calls and clone size are as listed in that table; D and trimming were resolved from the DNA. This sample is represented by 150,000 to 200,000 clones; 82% of them were singletons. The ten largest clones capture about 8% of the sample.

Collaborating institutions collected whole blood in K2EDTA tubes following their own protocols. For TCRbeta analysis, collaborators shipped samples as frozen whole blood, isolated PBMCs, or DNA extracted from either of those sample types. Turning to this clone: Its antigen is currently not known. Base qualities are not recorded, but no much larger clone differs from it by a single base.

CDR1 and CDR2 were assigned from the germline V gene as MNHNS and SASEGT. V and J lose 2 bases and 8 bases, and a span of 9 bases separates them. From cysteine to phenylalanine, the CDR3 is 12 amino acids long. Only the CDR3 portion is preserved as DNA: 36 bases, with reading frame beginning at the first base. The sequenced sample was peripheral blood. This chain is built from TRBV6-1 and TRBJ1-1, and the D gene may be TRBD1, 6 bases matching. This TCR came from a woman between 65 and 79 years old with acute or convalescent COVID-19. CDR3 loop: CASSEMQGEAFF. The sequenced DNA: TGTGCCAGCAGTGAAATGCAGGGGGAAGCTTTCTTT.